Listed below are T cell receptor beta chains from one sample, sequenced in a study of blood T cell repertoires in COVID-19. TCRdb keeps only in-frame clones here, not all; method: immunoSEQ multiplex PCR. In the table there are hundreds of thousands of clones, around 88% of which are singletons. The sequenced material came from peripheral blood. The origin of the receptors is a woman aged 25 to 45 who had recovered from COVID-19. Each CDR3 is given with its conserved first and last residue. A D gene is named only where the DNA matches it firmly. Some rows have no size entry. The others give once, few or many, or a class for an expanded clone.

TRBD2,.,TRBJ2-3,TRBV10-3,CAIRETSGGTDTQYF,TGTGCCATCAGAGAGACTAGCGGGGGCACAGATACGCAGTATTTT
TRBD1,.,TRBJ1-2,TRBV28,CASSPPGQGSGYTF,TGTGCCAGCAGCCCGCCAGGACAGGGGAGTGGCTACACCTTC
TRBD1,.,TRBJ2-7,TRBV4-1,CASSPRDRGFYEQYF,TGCGCCAGCAGCCCCCGGGACAGGGGGTTCTACGAGCAGTACTTC
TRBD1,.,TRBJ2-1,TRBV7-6,CASSPTGGFHNEQFF,TGTGCCAGCAGCCCTACAGGGGGATTCCACAATGAGCAGTTCTTC
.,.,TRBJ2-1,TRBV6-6,CASSYGRGKNNEQFF,TGTGCCAGCAGTTACGGTAGGGGTAAGAACAATGAGCAGTTCTTC
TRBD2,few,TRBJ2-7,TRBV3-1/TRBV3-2,CASLAGGSYEQYF,TGTGCCAGCTTAGCGGGAGGATCCTACGAGCAGTACTTC
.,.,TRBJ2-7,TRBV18,CASSPPGDSYEQYF,TGTGCCAGCTCACCCCCCGGGGATTCATACGAGCAGTACTTC
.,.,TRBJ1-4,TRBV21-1,CASSKSGGLFF,TGTGCCAGCAGCAAGTCCGGGGGGCTGTTTTTT
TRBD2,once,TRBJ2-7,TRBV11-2,CASSLGGLAYEQYF,TGTGCCAGCAGCTTAGGTGGACTAGCTTACGAGCAGTACTTC
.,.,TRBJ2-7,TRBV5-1,CASSLAGGGTEQYF,TGCGCCAGCAGCTTGGCGGGGGGCGGAACCGAGCAGTACTTC
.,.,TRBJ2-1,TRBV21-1,CASSKEVGGTSPSSYNEQFF,TGTGCCAGCAGCAAAGAGGTAGGGGGTACTAGTCCAAGCTCCTACAATGAGCAGTTCTTC
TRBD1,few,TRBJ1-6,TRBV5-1,CASSATGGDSPLHF,TGCGCCAGCAGCGCGACAGGGGGGGATTCACCCCTCCACTTT
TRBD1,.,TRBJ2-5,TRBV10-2,CASSEFRGRGETQYF,TGCGCCAGCAGTGAGTTCAGGGGGCGAGGAGAGACCCAGTACTTC
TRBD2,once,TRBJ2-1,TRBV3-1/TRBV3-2,CASSQAERGGRNEQFF,TGTGCCAGCAGCCAAGCCGAGCGGGGGGGAAGGAATGAGCAGTTCTTC
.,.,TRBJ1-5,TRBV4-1,CASSPQKGANQPQHF,TGCGCCAGCAGCCCGCAGAAAGGGGCTAATCAGCCCCAGCATTTT
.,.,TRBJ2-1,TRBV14,CASSLTQLAEQFF,TGTGCCAGCAGCTTAACACAGCTAGCAGAGCAGTTCTTC
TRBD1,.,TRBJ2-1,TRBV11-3,CASSPTTGADEQFF,TGTGCCAGCAGCCCCACCACAGGGGCGGATGAGCAGTTCTTC